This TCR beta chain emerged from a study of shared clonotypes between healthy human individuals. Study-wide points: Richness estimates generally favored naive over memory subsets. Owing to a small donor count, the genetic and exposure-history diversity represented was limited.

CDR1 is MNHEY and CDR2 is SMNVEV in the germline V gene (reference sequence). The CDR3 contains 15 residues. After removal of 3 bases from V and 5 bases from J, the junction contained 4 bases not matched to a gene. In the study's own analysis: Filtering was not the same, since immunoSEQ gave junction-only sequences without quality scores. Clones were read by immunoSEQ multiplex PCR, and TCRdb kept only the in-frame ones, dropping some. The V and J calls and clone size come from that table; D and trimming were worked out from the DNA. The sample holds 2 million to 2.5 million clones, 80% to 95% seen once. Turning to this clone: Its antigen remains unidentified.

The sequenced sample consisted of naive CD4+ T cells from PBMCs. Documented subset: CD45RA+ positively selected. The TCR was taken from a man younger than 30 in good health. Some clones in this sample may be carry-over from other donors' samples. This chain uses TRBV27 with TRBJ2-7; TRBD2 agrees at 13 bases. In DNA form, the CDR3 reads TGTGCCAGCAGTTTGACTAGCGGGAGGACGAACGAGCAGTACTTC. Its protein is CASSLTSGRTNEQYF.